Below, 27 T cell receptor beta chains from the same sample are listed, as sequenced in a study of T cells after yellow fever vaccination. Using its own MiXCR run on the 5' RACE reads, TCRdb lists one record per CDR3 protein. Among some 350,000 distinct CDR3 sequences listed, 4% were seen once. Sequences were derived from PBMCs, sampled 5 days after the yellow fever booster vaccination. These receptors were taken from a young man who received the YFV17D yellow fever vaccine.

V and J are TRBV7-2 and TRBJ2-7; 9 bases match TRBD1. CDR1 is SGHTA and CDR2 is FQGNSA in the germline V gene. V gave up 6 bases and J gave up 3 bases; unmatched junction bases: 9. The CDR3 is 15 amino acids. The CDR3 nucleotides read TGTGCCAGCAGGACTGGTCCGGGACAGGGCTACGAGCAGTACTTC. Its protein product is CASRTGPGQGYEQYF.

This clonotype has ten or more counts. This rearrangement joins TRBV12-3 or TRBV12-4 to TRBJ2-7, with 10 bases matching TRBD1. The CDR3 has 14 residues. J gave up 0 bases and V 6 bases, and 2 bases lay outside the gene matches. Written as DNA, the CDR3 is TGTGCCAGCAGGCGACAGGGGGCCTCCTACGAGCAGTACTTC. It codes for CASRRQGASYEQYF.

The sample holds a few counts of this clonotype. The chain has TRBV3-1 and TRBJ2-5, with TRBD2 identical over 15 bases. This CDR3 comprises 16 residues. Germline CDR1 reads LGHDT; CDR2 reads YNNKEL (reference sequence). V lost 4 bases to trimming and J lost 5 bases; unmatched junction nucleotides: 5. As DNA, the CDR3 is TGTGCCAGCAGCCTCAGCGGACTAGCGGGGGGGGAGACCCAGTACTTC. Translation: CASSLSGLAGGETQYF.

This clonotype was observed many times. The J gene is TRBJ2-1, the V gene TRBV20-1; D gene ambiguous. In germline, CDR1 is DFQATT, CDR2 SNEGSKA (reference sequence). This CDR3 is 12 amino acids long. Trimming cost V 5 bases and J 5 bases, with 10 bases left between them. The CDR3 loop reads CSAWLRNNEQFF. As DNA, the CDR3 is TGCAGTGCTTGGCTGAGGAACAATGAGCAGTTCTTC.

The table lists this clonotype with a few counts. The CDR3 spells CASSRNSQETQYF. The CDR3 DNA is TGTGCCAGCTCCAGGAACAGCCAAGAGACCCAGTACTTC. The gene calls are TRBV18 and TRBJ2-5, with no clear D. The CDR3 is 13 residues long. The V gene's germline CDR1 is KGHSH and CDR2 LQKENI. With 6 bases removed from V and 1 base from J, the gap between germline ends came to 9 bases. Filled out from reference TRBV18 and TRBJ2-5, the complete variable domain reads NAGVMQNPRHLVRRRGQEARLRCSPMKGHSHVYWYRQLPEEGLKFMVYLQKENIIDESGMPKERFSAEFPKEGPSILRIQQVVRGDSAAYFCASSRNSQETQYFGPGTRLLVL.

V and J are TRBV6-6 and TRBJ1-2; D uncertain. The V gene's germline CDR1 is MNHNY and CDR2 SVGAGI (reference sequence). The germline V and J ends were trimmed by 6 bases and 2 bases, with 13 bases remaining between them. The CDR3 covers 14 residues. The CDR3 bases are TGTGCCAGCAGCCCGCGGACGGCAAACTATGGCTACACCTTC. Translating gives CASSPRTANYGYTF.

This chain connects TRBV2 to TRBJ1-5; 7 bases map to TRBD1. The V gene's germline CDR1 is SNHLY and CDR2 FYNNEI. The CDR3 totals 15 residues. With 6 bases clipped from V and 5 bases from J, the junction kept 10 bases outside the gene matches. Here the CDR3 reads CASRGETGFHQPQHF. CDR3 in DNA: TGTGCCAGCAGGGGAGAGACAGGGTTCCATCAGCCCCAGCATTTT.

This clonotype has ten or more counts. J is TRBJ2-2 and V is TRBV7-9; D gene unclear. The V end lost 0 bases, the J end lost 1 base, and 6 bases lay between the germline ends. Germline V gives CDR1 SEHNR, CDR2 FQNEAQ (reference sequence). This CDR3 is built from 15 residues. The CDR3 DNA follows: TGTGCCAGCAGCTTAGCTGGCCAGAACACCGGGGAGCTGTTTTTT. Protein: CASSLAGQNTGELFF.

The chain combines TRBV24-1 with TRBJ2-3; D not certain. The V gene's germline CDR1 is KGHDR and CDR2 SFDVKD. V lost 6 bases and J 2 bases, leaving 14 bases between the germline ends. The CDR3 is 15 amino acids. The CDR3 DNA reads TGTGCCACCAGTCGAAGCCTAGGCAACACAGATACGCAGTATTTT. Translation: CATSRSLGNTDTQYF.

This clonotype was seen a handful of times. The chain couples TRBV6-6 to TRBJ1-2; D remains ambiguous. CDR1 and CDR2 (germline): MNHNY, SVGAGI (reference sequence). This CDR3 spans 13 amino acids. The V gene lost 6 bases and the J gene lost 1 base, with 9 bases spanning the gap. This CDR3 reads CASRIDLNYGYTF. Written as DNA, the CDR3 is TGTGCCAGCAGGATCGACCTTAACTATGGCTACACCTTC.

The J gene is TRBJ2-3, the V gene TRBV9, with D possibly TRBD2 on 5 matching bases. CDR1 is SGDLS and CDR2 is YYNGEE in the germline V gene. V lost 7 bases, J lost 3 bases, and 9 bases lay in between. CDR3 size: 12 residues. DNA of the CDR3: TGTGCCAGCGGGAGCGGAACAGATACGCAGTATTTT. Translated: CASGSGTDTQYF.

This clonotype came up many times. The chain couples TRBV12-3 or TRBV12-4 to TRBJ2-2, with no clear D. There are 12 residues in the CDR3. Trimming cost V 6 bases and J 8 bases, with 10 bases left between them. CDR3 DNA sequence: TGTGCCAGCAGCCCCCGGGCGGGGGAGCTGTTTTTT. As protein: CASSPRAGELFF.

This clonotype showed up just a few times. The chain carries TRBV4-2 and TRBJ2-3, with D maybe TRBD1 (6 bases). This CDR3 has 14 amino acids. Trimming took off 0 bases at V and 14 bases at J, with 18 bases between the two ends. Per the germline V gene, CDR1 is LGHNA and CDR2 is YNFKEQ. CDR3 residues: CASSQETSRDNVYF. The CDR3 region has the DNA TGTGCCAGCAGCCAAGAGACGAGCCGGGACAATGTGTATTTT.

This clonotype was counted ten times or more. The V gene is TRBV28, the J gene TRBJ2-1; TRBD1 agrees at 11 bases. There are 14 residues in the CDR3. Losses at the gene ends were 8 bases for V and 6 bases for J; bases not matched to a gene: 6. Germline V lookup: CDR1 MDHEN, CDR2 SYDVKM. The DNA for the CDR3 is TGTGCCAGCCTTTGGGACAGGGGGTTCAATGAGCAGTTCTTC. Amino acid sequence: CASLWDRGFNEQFF.

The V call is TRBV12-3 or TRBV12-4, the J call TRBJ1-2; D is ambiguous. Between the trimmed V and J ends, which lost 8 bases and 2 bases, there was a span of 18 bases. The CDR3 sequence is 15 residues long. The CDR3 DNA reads TGTGCCAGCTCCCGGATGGTTGTAGAGAACTATGGCTACACCTTC. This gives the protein CASSRMVVENYGYTF.

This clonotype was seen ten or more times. CDR3 residues: CSAPRQVNTEAFF. CDR3 DNA sequence: TGCAGTGCTCCCCGTCAAGTGAACACTGAAGCTTTCTTT. This chain connects TRBV20-1 to TRBJ1-1; D ambiguous. In germline, CDR1 is DFQATT, CDR2 SNEGSKA (reference sequence). This CDR3 region has 13 residues. V dropped 5 bases and J dropped 0 bases, with 10 bases sitting between them.

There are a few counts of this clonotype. The CDR3 nucleotides read TGTGCCAGCAGCCGGACCTCGGGGGGGGCGGACACTGAAGCTTTCTTT. Translated: CASSRTSGGADTEAFF. The V and J genes are TRBV6-5 and TRBJ1-1, with a tentative D call TRBD1 (6 bases). The germline CDR1 and CDR2 sequences are MNHEY and SVGAGI. V dropped 6 bases and J dropped 3 bases, with 20 bases sitting between them. The CDR3 totals 16 residues.

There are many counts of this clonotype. This CDR3 reads CASSSLLSGFYNEQFF. In DNA, the CDR3 is TGTGCCAGCAGTTCCCTTCTCTCGGGCTTTTACAATGAGCAGTTCTTC. The chain recombines TRBV6-5 with TRBJ2-1; D unresolved. The CDR3 totals 16 residues. Germline CDR1 is MNHEY and CDR2 is SVGAGI. The germline V and J ends were trimmed by 4 bases and 4 bases, with 17 bases remaining between them.

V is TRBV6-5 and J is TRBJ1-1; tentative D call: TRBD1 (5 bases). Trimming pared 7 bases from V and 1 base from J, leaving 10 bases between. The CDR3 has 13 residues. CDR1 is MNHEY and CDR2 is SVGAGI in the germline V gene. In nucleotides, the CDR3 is TGTGCCAGCACCAAACAGGAGAACACTGAAGCTTTCTTT. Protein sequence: CASTKQENTEAFF.

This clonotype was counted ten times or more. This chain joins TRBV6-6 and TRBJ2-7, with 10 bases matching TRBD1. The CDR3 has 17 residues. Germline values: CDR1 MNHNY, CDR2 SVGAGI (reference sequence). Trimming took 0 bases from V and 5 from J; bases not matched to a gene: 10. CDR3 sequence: CASSYSRDRGFGNEQYF. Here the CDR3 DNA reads TGTGCCAGCAGTTACTCCCGGGACAGGGGATTTGGGAACGAGCAGTACTTC.

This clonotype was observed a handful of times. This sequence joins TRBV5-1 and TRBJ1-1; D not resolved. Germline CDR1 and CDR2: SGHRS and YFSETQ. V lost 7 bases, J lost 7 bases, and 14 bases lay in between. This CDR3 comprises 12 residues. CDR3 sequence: CASRRGLSEAFF. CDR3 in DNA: TGCGCCAGCCGCCGAGGGTTAAGTGAAGCTTTCTTT.

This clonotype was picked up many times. The CDR3 protein is CASSFLLPNTEAFF. The DNA for the CDR3 is TGTGCCAGCAGCTTTTTACTACCGAACACTGAAGCTTTCTTT. This rearrangement joins TRBV11-1 to TRBJ1-1, with D unresolved. Germline V gene lookup returns CDR1 SGHAT and CDR2 FQDESV (reference sequence). The CDR3 runs 14 residues. V lost 3 bases, J lost 1 base, and 9 bases lay in between.

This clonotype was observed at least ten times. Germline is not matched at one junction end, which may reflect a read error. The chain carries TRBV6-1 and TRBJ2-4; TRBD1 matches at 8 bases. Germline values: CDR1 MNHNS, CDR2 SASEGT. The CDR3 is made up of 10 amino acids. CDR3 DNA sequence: TGTGCCAGCAGTGAGGACAGGGAGGACTTC. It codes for CASSEDREDF.

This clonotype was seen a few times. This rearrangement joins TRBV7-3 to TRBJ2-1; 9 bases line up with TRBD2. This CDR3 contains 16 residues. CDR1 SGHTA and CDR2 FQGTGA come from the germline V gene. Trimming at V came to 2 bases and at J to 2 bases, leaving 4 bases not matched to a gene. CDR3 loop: CASSLVAGVAYNEQFF. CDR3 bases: TGTGCCAGCAGCTTAGTAGCGGGGGTGGCCTACAATGAGCAGTTCTTC.

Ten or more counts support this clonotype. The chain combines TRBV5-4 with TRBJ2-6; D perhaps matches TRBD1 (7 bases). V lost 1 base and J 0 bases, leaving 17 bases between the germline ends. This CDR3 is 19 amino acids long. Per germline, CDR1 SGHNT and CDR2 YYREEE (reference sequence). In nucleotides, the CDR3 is TGTGCCAGCAGCTTGAGAACGGGGGACAGATTCTCTGGGGCCAACGTCCTGACTTTC. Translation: CASSLRTGDRFSGANVLTF.

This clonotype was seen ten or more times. As DNA, the CDR3 is TGTGCCAGCAGCCGGGATTTAACCTACGAGCAGTACTTC. Encoded protein: CASSRDLTYEQYF. The chain is built from TRBV7-6 and TRBJ2-7; perhaps TRBD2 as D (5 bases). V shed 5 bases and J shed 2 bases, with 10 bases lying between them. Germline lookup yields CDR1 SGHVS and CDR2 FNYEAQ. This CDR3 is built from 13 residues.

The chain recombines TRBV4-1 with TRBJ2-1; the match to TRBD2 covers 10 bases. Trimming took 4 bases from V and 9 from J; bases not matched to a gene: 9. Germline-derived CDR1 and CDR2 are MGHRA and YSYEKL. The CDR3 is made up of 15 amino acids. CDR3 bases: TGCGCCAGCAGCCCTTTAGCGGGGGGCCGGGGTGAGCAGTTCTTC. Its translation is CASSPLAGGRGEQFF.